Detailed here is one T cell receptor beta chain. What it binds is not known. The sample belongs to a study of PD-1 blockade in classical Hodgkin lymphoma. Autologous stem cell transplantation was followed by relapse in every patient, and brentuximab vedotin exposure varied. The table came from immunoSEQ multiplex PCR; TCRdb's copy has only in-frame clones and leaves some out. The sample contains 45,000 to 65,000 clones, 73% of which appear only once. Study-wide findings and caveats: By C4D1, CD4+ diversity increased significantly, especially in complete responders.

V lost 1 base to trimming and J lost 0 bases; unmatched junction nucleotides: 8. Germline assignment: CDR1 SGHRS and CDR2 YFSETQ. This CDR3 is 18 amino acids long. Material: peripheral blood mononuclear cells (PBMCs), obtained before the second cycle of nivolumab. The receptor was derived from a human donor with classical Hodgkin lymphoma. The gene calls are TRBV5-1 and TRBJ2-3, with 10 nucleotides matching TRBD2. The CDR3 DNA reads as TGCGCCAGCAGCTTGAGAGTAGCGGGAGGCTTTAGCACAGATACGCAGTATTTT. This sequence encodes CASSLRVAGGFSTDTQYF. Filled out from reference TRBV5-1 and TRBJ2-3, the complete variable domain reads KAGVTQTPRYLIKTRGQQVTLSCSPISGHRSVSWYQQTPGQGLQFLFEYFSETQRNKGNFPGRFSGRQFSNSRSEMNVSTLELGDSALYLCASSLRVAGGFSTDTQYFGPGTRLTVL.